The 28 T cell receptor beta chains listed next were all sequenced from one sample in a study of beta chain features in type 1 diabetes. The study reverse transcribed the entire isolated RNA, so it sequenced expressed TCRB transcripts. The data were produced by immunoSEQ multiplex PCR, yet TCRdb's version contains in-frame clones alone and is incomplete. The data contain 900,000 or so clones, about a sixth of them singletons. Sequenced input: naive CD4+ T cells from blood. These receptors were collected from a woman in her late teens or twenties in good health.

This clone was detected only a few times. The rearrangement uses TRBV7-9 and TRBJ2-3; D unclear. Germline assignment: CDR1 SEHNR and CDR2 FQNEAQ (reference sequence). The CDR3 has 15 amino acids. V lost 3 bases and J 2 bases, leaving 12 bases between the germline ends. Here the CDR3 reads CASSFGIAFTDTQYF. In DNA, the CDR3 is TGTGCCAGCAGCTTCGGAATAGCTTTCACAGATACGCAGTATTTT.

The CDR3 spells CASSTTSWYKQETQYF. CDR3 in DNA: TGTGCCAGCAGCACCACTAGCTGGTACAAGCAAGAGACCCAGTACTTC. The chain couples TRBV5-6 to TRBJ2-5; a possible D gene is TRBD2 (6 bases). The CDR3 runs to 16 residues. The V end lost 4 bases, the J end lost 2 bases, and 18 bases lay between the germline ends. From germline, CDR1 is SGHDT and CDR2 YYEEEE.

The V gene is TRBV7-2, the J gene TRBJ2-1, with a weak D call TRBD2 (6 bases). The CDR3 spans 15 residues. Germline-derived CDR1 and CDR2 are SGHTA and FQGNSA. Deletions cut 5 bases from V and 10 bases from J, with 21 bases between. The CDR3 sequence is CASSPGASGLREQFF. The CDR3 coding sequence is TGTGCCAGCAGCCCCGGTGCCAGCGGGCTCCGAGAGCAGTTCTTC. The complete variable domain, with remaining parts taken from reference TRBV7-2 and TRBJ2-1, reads GAGVSQSPSNKVTEKGKDVELRCDPISGHTALYWYRQSLGQGLEFLIYFQGNSAPDKSGLPSDRFSAERTGGSVSTLTIQRTQQEDSAVYLCASSPGASGLREQFFGPGTRLTVL.

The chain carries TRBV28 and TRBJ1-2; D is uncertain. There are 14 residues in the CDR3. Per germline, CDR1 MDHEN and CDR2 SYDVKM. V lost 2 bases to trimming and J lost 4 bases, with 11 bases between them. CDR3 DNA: TGTGCCAGCAGTTTACTAGGCTTGGGCTATGGCTACACCTTC. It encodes CASSLLGLGYGYTF.

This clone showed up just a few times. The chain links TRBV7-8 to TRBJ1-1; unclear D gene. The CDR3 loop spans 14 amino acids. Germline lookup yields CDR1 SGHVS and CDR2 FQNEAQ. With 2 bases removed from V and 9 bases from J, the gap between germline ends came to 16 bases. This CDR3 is CASSLSLDQPKAFF. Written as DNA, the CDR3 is TGTGCCAGCAGCTTATCTCTGGACCAGCCAAAAGCTTTCTTT.

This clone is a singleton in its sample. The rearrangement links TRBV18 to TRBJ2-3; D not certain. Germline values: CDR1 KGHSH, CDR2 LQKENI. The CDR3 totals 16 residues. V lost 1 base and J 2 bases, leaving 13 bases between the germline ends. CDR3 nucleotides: TGTGCCAGCTCACCACTAAAGATCGGTAACACAGATACGCAGTATTTT. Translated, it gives CASSPLKIGNTDTQYF.

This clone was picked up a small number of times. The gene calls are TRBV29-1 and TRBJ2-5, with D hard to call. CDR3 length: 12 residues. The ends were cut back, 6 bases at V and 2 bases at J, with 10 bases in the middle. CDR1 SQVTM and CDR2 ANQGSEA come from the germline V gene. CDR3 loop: CSVRRHQETQYF. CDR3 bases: TGCAGCGTGAGGCGGCATCAAGAGACCCAGTACTTC.

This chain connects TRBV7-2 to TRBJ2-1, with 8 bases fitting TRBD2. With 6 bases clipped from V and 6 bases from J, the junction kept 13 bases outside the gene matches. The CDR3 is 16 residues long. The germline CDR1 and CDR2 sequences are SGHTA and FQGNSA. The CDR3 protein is CASSHPGLEFRNEQFF. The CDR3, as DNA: TGTGCCAGCAGTCATCCGGGACTAGAGTTCCGCAATGAGCAGTTCTTC.

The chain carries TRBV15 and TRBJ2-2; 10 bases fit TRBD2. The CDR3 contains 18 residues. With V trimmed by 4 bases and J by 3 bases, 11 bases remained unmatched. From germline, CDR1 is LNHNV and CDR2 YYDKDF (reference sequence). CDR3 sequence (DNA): TGTGCCACCAGCAAACGACAACTAGCGGGGAGGGACACCGGGGAGCTGTTTTTT. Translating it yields CATSKRQLAGRDTGELFF.

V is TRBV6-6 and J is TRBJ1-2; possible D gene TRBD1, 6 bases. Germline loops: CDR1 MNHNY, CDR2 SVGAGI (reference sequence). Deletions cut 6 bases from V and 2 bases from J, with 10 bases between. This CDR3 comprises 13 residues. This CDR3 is CASSWTENYGYTF. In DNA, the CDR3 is TGTGCCAGCAGCTGGACAGAAAACTATGGCTACACCTTC.

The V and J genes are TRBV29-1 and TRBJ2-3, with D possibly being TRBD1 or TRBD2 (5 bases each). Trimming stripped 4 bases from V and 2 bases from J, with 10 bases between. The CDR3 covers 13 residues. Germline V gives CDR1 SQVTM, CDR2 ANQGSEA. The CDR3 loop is CSVGAGTTDTQYF. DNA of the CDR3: TGCAGCGTTGGCGCCGGGACCACAGATACGCAGTATTTT.

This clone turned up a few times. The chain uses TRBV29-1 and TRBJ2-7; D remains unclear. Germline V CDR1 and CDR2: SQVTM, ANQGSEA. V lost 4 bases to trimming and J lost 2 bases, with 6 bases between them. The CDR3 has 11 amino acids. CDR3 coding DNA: TGCAGCGTTGCGACCCCCTACGAGCAGTACTTC. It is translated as CSVATPYEQYF.

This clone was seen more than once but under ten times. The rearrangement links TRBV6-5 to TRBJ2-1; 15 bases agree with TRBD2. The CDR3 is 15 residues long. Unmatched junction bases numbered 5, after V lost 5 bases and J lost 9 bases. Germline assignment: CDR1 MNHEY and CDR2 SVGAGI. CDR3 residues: CASSRGLAGGAEQFF. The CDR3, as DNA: TGTGCCAGCAGTAGGGGACTAGCGGGAGGTGCTGAGCAGTTCTTC.

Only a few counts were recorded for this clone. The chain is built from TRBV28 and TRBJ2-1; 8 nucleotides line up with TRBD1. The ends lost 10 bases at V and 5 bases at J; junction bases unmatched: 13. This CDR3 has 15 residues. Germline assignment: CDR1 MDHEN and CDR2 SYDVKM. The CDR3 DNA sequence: TGTGCCACCAAAATCGCACAGACAGGGGACAATGAGCAGTTCTTC. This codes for CATKIAQTGDNEQFF.

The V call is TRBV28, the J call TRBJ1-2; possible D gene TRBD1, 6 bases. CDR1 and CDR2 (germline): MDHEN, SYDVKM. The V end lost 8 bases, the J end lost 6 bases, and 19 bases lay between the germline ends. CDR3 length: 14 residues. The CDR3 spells CASQGHWKYNGYTF. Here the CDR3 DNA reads TGTGCCAGCCAGGGACACTGGAAGTACAATGGCTACACCTTC.

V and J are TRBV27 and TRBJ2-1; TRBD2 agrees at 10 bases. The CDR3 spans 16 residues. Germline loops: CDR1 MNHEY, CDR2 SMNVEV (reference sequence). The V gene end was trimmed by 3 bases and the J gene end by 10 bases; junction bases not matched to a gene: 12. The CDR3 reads CASSFSGTSARSEQFF. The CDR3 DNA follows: TGTGCCAGCAGTTTCTCAGGGACTAGCGCACGGTCGGAGCAGTTCTTC.

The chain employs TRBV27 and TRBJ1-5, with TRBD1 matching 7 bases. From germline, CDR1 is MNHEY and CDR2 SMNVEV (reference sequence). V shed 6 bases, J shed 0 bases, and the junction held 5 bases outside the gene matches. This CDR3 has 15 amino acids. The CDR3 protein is CASRPWDSSNQPQHF. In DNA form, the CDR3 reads TGTGCCAGCAGACCCTGGGACAGTAGCAATCAGCCCCAGCATTTT.

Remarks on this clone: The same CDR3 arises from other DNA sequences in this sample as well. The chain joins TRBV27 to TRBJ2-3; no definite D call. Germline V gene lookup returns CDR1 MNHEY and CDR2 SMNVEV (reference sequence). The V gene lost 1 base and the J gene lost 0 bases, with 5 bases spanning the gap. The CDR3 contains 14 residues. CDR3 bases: TGTGCCAGCAGTTTATGGGGTAGCACAGATACGCAGTATTTT. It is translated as CASSLWGSTDTQYF.

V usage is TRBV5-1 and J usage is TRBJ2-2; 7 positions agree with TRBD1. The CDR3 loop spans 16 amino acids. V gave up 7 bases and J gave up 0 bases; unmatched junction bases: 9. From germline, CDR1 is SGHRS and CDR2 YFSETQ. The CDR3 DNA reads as TGCGCCAGCCAGGAGACGGGACAGACGAACACCGGGGAGCTGTTTTTT. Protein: CASQETGQTNTGELFF.

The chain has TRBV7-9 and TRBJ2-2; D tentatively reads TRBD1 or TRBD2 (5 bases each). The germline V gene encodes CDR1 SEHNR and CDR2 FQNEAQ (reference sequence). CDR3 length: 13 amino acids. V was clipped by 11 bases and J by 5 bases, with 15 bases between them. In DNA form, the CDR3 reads TGTGCCGGGACCCTGATTGGAACCGGGGAGCTGTTTTTT. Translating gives CAGTLIGTGELFF.

The CDR3 nucleotides are TGCGCCAGCAGCCAAGAGTGGACAGAGGCCCTCGAGCAGTACTTC. Its protein product is CASSQEWTEALEQYF. The chain carries TRBV4-3 and TRBJ2-7; tentatively, D is TRBD1 (6 bases). The CDR3 covers 15 residues. Germline V gives CDR1 LGHNA, CDR2 YSLEER. V gave up 0 bases and J gave up 6 bases, with 15 bases separating them.

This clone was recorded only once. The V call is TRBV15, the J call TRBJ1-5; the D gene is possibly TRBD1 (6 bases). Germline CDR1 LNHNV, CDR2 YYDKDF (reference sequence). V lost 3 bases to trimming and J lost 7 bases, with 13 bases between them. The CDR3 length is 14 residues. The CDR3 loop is CATSSTGTWQPQHF. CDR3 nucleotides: TGTGCCACCAGCAGTACAGGGACGTGGCAGCCCCAGCATTTT.

The CDR3 coding sequence is TGTGCCAGCAGCTTAGTCTATGCTAGCCGAGGTAGAGAGACCCAGTACTTC. Translation gives CASSLVYASRGRETQYF. The chain employs TRBV7-2 and TRBJ2-5; a weak D match, TRBD2 (5 bases). V dropped 1 base and J dropped 4 bases, with 19 bases sitting between them. The CDR3 has 17 residues. In germline, CDR1 is SGHTA, CDR2 FQGNSA.

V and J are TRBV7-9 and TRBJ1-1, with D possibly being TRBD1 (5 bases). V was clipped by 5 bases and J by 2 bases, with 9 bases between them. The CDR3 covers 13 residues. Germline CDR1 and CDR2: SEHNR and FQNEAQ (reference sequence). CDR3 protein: CASSTGANTEAFF. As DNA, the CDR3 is TGTGCCAGCAGCACCGGGGCAAACACTGAAGCTTTCTTT.

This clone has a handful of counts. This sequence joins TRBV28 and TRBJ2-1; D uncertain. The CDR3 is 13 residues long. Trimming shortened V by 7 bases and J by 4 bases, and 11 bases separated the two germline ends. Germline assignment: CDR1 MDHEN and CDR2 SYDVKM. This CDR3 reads CASTRNPYNEQFF. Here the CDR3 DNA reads TGTGCCAGCACCCGAAACCCGTACAATGAGCAGTTCTTC. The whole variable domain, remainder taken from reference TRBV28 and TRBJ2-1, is DVKVTQSSRYLVKRTGEKVFLECVQDMDHENMFWYRQDPGLGLRLIYFSYDVKMKEKGDIPEGYSVSREKKERFSLILESASTNQTSMYLCASTRNPYNEQFFGPGTRLTVL.

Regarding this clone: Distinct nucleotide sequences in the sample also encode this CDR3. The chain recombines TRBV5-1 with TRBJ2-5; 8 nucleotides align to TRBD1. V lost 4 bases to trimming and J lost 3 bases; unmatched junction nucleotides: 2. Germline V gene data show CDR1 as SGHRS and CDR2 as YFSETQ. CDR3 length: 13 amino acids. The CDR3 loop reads CASSPGQEETQYF. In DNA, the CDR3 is TGCGCCAGCAGCCCGGGACAGGAAGAGACCCAGTACTTC.

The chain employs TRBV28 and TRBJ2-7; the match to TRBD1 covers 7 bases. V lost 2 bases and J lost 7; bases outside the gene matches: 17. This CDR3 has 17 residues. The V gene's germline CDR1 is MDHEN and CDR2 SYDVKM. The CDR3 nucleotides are TGTGCCAGCAGTTTAGCCAATATAGGGGGCGCCTGGAATGAGCAGTACTTC. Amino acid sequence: CASSLANIGGAWNEQYF.

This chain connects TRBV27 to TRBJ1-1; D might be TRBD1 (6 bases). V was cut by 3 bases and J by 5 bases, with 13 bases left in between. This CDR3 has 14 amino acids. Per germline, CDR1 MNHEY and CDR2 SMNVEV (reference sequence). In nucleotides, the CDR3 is TGTGCCAGCAGTTTGATGGGACATCAAACTGAAGCTTTCTTT. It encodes CASSLMGHQTEAFF.